A selection of T cell receptor beta chains follows, all from one sample in a study of CD8 T cells in Susac syndrome. TCRdb re-analysed the immunoSEQ multiplex PCR reads in MiXCR, keeping a single row per CDR3 protein. The sample has approximately 120,000 distinct CDR3 sequences, around 90% seen once. Specimen: CD4+ T cells from PBMCs. The receptors were gathered from a human donor in good health. CDR3s include the opening cysteine and the closing phenylalanine or tryptophan. D genes are given only for firm matches. A clone size is listed for some rows: how often the clone was seen (once, few, many), or a class if it is expanded.

d_call,clone_size,j_call,v_call,cdr3_nt,cdr3_aa
NA,NA,TRBJ2-5,TRBV14,TGTGCCAGCAGCCAAGTTGTCACTCAAGAGACCCAGTACTTC,CASSQVVTQETQYF
NA,NA,TRBJ1-5,TRBV12-3/TRBV12-4,TGTGCCAGCAGTTTAGCGACAGGCAATCAGCCCCAGCATTTT,CASSLATGNQPQHF
NA,NA,TRBJ1-3,TRBV20-1,TGCAGTGCTATAGGGCCTGGAAACACCATATATTTT,CSAIGPGNTIYF
NA,once,TRBJ1-1,TRBV14,TGTGCCAGCAGGCACACAGGGTTGGGCACTGAAGCTTTCTTT,CASRHTGLGTEAFF
NA,NA,TRBJ1-1,TRBV25-1,TGTGCCAGCGTGGAGACAGGTATGCACACTGAAGCTTTCTTT,CASVETGMHTEAFF
TRBD1,NA,TRBJ2-7,TRBV3-1,TGTGCCAGCAGCCAAGGGACAGGGTACGACGAGCAGTACTTC,CASSQGTGYDEQYF
NA,once,TRBJ2-3,TRBV20-1,TGCAGTGCTAGAGTGTCGGACAGCACAGATACGCAGTATTTT,CSARVSDSTDTQYF
TRBD1,NA,TRBJ2-3,TRBV5-1,TGCGCCAGCACCCAACAGGGGGCAAGGGCAGATACGCAGTATTTT,CASTQQGARADTQYF
TRBD2,NA,TRBJ2-1,TRBV30,TGTGCCGGAAGCGGGAGTCTAAATGAGCAGTTCTTC,CAGSGSLNEQFF
NA,NA,TRBJ2-7,TRBV20-1,TGCAGTGCTCAACAGGGCGATAACGAGCAGTACTTC,CSAQQGDNEQYF
NA,NA,TRBJ1-1,TRBV20-1,TGCAGTGCTAGGGAGAGCACTGAAGCTTTCTTT,CSARESTEAFF
NA,NA,TRBJ2-6,TRBV5-4,TGTGCCAGCAGCAGACCTCGTCAGGGTGCTGGGGCCAACGTCCTGACTTTC,CASSRPRQGAGANVLTF
NA,NA,TRBJ2-7,TRBV29-1,TGCAGCGCCTGGGAGACCCGGGCTACCGAGCAGTACTTC,CSAWETRATEQYF
NA,once,TRBJ2-7,TRBV5-1,TGCGCCAGCAGCTTGGGATTTGGTTGGTCCCTAAAGAACGAGCAGTACTTC,CASSLGFGWSLKNEQYF
TRBD2,NA,TRBJ2-7,TRBV6-2/TRBV6-3,TGTGCCAGCGTCCGGGCGGTGGTTTCTAGCGGGATTTCCTACGAGCAGTACTTC,CASVRAVVSSGISYEQYF
NA,once,TRBJ2-7,TRBV5-4,TGTGCCAGCAGCTTGGGGTCGGACAGCTCCTACGAGCAGTACTTC,CASSLGSDSSYEQYF
NA,NA,TRBJ2-3,TRBV30,TGTGCCTGGGGGGCTGGGGGCAGCACAGATACGCAGTATTTT,CAWGAGGSTDTQYF
NA,NA,TRBJ1-5,TRBV5-1,TGCGCCAGCAGCTTGCGGAGGGGGGATCAGCCCCAGCATTTT,CASSLRRGDQPQHF
NA,NA,TRBJ2-1,TRBV19,TGTGCCAGTAGTAGCGCTCCGGGCGACAATGAGCAGTTCTTC,CASSSAPGDNEQFF
NA,NA,TRBJ1-2,TRBV7-9,TGTGCCAGCAGCTTAGGCGCAGGGCACTATGGCTACACCTTC,CASSLGAGHYGYTF
NA,NA,TRBJ1-1,TRBV19,TGTGCCAGTAGTATAGAAGGCTTGTTCGAGGCCACTGAAGCTTTCTTT,CASSIEGLFEATEAFF
NA,NA,TRBJ1-2,TRBV2,TGTGCCAGCAGTGCGAGGGGTTGGGGGGCGGAGAATGGCTACACCTTC,CASSARGWGAENGYTF
NA,NA,TRBJ1-1,TRBV7-9,TGTGCCAGCAGCTTAAATGACCAGGGAGCTTTCTTT,CASSLNDQGAFF
NA,NA,TRBJ2-1,TRBV30,TGTGCCTGGAGTGTAGGCGGGAACAATGAGCAGTTCTTC,CAWSVGGNNEQFF
NA,once,TRBJ1-1,TRBV18,TGTGCCAGCTCACCCAAAGGGAACACTGAAGCTTTCTTT,CASSPKGNTEAFF
NA,NA,TRBJ1-1,TRBV9,TGTGCCAACAGCGCAAGAGTCATGAACACTGAAGCTTTCTTT,CANSARVMNTEAFF
NA,NA,TRBJ1-3,TRBV7-9,TGTGCCAGCAGCCCCAAGGTGAGGGTCGGAAACACCATATATTTT,CASSPKVRVGNTIYF
NA,NA,TRBJ2-2,TRBV11-2,TGTGCCAGCAGCTTAGAGGGGGGCGCGAGCGCCGGGGAGCTGTTTTTT,CASSLEGGASAGELFF
NA,NA,TRBJ1-2,TRBV3-1,TGTGCCAGCAGCCAAGTAGATAGATGGAACTATGGCTACACCTTC,CASSQVDRWNYGYTF
NA,NA,TRBJ1-2,TRBV29-1,TGCAGCGTTGAAGATCATCCGTCTAACTATGGCTACACCTTC,CSVEDHPSNYGYTF
TRBD1,NA,TRBJ2-7,TRBV5-6,TGTGCCAGCAGCCAGGACAGGGAAAACTACGAGCAGTACTTC,CASSQDRENYEQYF
NA,NA,TRBJ2-2,TRBV29-1,TGCAGCGCCCTCGATACGGAGATCAACACCGGGGAGCTGTTTTTT,CSALDTEINTGELFF
NA,NA,TRBJ2-1,TRBV13,TGTGCCAGCAGCCCCCACAACTCCTACAATGAGCAGTTCTTC,CASSPHNSYNEQFF
TRBD2,NA,TRBJ2-1,TRBV12-3/TRBV12-4,TGTGCCAGCAGTACTAGCGGGAGGCTCGATGAGCAGTTCTTC,CASSTSGRLDEQFF
NA,NA,TRBJ2-1,TRBV14,TGTGCCAGCAGCCAAGGACCGGGACTTCCACTCAATGAGCAGTTCTTC,CASSQGPGLPLNEQFF
NA,NA,TRBJ1-2,TRBV28,TGTGCCAGCAGTTTAGGGCAGCATAACTATGGCTACACCTTC,CASSLGQHNYGYTF
NA,NA,TRBJ2-1,TRBV5-6,TGTGCCAGCAGCTTACCGGGACTTGGGAGCAATGAGCAGTTCTTC,CASSLPGLGSNEQFF
NA,NA,TRBJ2-1,TRBV12-3/TRBV12-4,TGTGCCAGCAGTTTGGGCTACAATGAGCAGTTCTTC,CASSLGYNEQFF
NA,NA,TRBJ2-7,TRBV18,TGTGCCAGCTCACCGGGGCAGACCTTCTACGAGCAGTACTTC,CASSPGQTFYEQYF
NA,NA,TRBJ1-3,TRBV15,TGTGCCACCAGCAGAGATCTAGGGAAAGCGGTCTCTGGAAACACCATATATTTT,CATSRDLGKAVSGNTIYF
NA,NA,TRBJ1-1,TRBV12-3/TRBV12-4,TGTGCCAGCAGTTTAGGACCAGCTGATGGCACTGAAGCTTTCTTT,CASSLGPADGTEAFF
NA,NA,TRBJ2-5,TRBV14,TGTGCCAGCAGCCAAGATGAGGTCCAAGAGACCCAGTACTTC,CASSQDEVQETQYF
TRBD1,NA,TRBJ1-3,TRBV6-1,TGTGCCAGCGGGATCCGACAGGGGTATGATGGAAACACCATATATTTT,CASGIRQGYDGNTIYF
NA,NA,TRBJ1-4,TRBV30,TGTGCCTGGAGTGTACGGGGGACGATGCTGTTTTTT,CAWSVRGTMLFF
TRBD1,once,TRBJ2-5,TRBV3-1,TGTGCCAGCAGGGCCAGGGGGTACCAAGAGACCCAGTACTTC,CASRARGYQETQYF
NA,NA,TRBJ1-2,TRBV20-1,TGCAGTGCTAGCCCGGGCTACGTCGGTGCTGGCTACACCTTC,CSASPGYVGAGYTF
NA,NA,TRBJ2-1,TRBV6-4,TGTGCCAGCAGTGTTGACGAAATGGGCAATGAGCAGTTCTTC,CASSVDEMGNEQFF
NA,NA,TRBJ2-5,TRBV7-3,TGTGCCAGCAGCCCCGGCCCGGAGGAGACCCAGTACTTC,CASSPGPEETQYF
NA,NA,TRBJ2-5,TRBV7-2,TGTGCCAGCAGCCCGAGGACTGGGGAAGAGACCCAGTACTTC,CASSPRTGEETQYF